These 21 T cell receptor beta chains were sequenced from one sample in a study of shared clonotypes between healthy human individuals. The protocol was immunoSEQ multiplex PCR, while the TCRdb copy is restricted to in-frame clones and leaves out a portion. The sample carries some 1,100,000 clones, roughly 74% recorded once. The sample consisted of memory CD4+ T cells from PBMCs. Subset described: CD45RA-negative fraction. These receptors were taken from a young man in good health. Some clones in this sample may be carry-over from other donors' samples.

This clone was counted a few times. V is TRBV18 and J is TRBJ1-3; D remains ambiguous. The CDR3 contains 19 residues. Between the trimmed V and J ends, which lost 2 bases and 0 bases, there was a span of 20 bases. Germline CDR1 and CDR2: KGHSH and LQKENI. The CDR3 loop is CASSPIGYFPRSSGNTIYF. The CDR3 DNA is TGTGCCAGCTCACCAATCGGCTACTTTCCGAGGAGCTCTGGAAACACCATATATTTT.

The V call is TRBV5-6, the J call TRBJ1-2, with a possible D match to TRBD1 (6 bases). The CDR3 has 12 residues. Per the germline V gene, CDR1 is SGHDT and CDR2 is YYEEEE. V lost 5 bases and J 2 bases, leaving 7 bases between the germline ends. The CDR3 sequence: CASRGQNYGYTF. CDR3 nucleotide sequence: TGTGCCAGCAGAGGACAGAACTATGGCTACACCTTC.

This chain uses TRBV10-3 with TRBJ2-1; D gene unclear. This CDR3 contains 11 residues. Germline values: CDR1 ENHRY, CDR2 SYGVKD. V was clipped by 3 bases and J by 6 bases, with 3 bases between them. The CDR3 sequence is CAISDINEQFF. The CDR3 DNA sequence: TGTGCCATCAGTGATATCAATGAGCAGTTCTTC.

The rearrangement uses TRBV7-9 and TRBJ2-3; no clear D gene. Trimming removed 2 bases from V and 3 bases from J, with 21 bases in between. The CDR3 has 18 amino acids. Germline CDR1 is SEHNR and CDR2 is FQNEAQ (reference sequence). The CDR3 bases are TGTGCCAGCAGCTTACCGATCACCCGCGGAGTGGGGACAGATACGCAGTATTTT. Its translation is CASSLPITRGVGTDTQYF.

The rearrangement uses TRBV28 and TRBJ1-6, with D tentatively TRBD1 (6 bases). The CDR3 sequence is 15 residues long. V shed 5 bases and J shed 10 bases, with 18 bases lying between them. Germline V gives CDR1 MDHEN, CDR2 SYDVKM. The chain's CDR3 is CASSPTRGFRSPLHF. CDR3 coding DNA: TGTGCCAGCAGTCCCACCAGGGGTTTTCGATCACCCCTCCACTTT.

In DNA, the CDR3 is TGTGCCAGCAGCTCAAGGGGGCTTGGGGCCAACGTCCTGACTTTC. As protein: CASSSRGLGANVLTF. The chain combines TRBV7-9 with TRBJ2-6, with 7 bases that match TRBD1. V lost 4 bases and J lost 3; bases outside the gene matches: 3. This CDR3 region has 15 residues. Per germline, CDR1 SEHNR and CDR2 FQNEAQ (reference sequence).

This clone has only one observation. In DNA form, the CDR3 reads TGTGCCAGCAGTTTTGCTCGGCCAACCCGGCTCAGCTACACCTTC. Translating gives CASSFARPTRLSYTF. This chain joins TRBV28 and TRBJ1-2; D not resolved. Between the trimmed V and J ends, which lost 3 bases and 9 bases, there was a span of 20 bases. The germline V gene has CDR1 MDHEN and CDR2 SYDVKM. The CDR3 has 15 amino acids.

The J gene is TRBJ1-5, the V gene TRBV27; D not resolved. V was pared by 5 bases and J by 4 bases, with 21 bases between. CDR3 length: 17 amino acids. The germline V gene has CDR1 MNHEY and CDR2 SMNVEV (reference sequence). The CDR3 reads CASSTIGLSPSNQPQHF. In DNA, the CDR3 is TGTGCCAGCAGTACTATTGGCCTATCTCCAAGTAATCAGCCCCAGCATTTT.

This clone was seen only a few times. V gene TRBV7-3 combines with J gene TRBJ2-1; no definite D call. Germline V gene lookup returns CDR1 SGHTA and CDR2 FQGTGA. This CDR3 contains 14 residues. Trimming pared 5 bases from V and 10 bases from J, leaving 18 bases between. CDR3 nucleotide sequence: TGTGCCAGCAGCATGGATGGTGGCTACGGCGAGCAGTTCTTC. This sequence encodes CASSMDGGYGEQFF.

With regard to this clone: Other DNA variants within this sample encode the same CDR3. The chain couples TRBV20-1 to TRBJ2-7; the D is unclear. The germline V and J ends were trimmed by 5 bases and 3 bases, with 8 bases remaining between them. CDR3 length: 11 amino acids. The germline CDR1 and CDR2 sequences are DFQATT and SNEGSKA (reference sequence). CDR3 sequence: CSAVRVYEQYF. CDR3 sequence (DNA): TGCAGTGCTGTTAGGGTCTACGAGCAGTACTTC.

V gene TRBV7-9 combines with J gene TRBJ2-5; TRBD2 might be the D (5 bases). Looked up from germline, CDR1 is SEHNR and CDR2 is FQNEAQ (reference sequence). V lost 1 base to trimming and J lost 7 bases, with 7 bases between them. The CDR3 sequence is 12 residues long. CDR3 coding DNA: TGTGCCAGCAGCTTAGGGGCGGGGACCCAGTACTTC. This gives the protein CASSLGAGTQYF.

This chain connects TRBV4-2 to TRBJ2-1; TRBD1 is a possible D gene (5 bases). Trimming removed 0 bases at V and 6 bases at J, with 12 bases between. The CDR3 sequence is 15 residues long. Germline V gene data show CDR1 as LGHNA and CDR2 as YNFKEQ. CDR3 amino acids: CASSQDLTAVNEQFF. The CDR3 DNA reads as TGTGCCAGCAGCCAAGATCTGACAGCCGTCAATGAGCAGTTCTTC.

This chain joins TRBV6-1 and TRBJ2-3; 7 bases map to TRBD2. The CDR3 sequence is 15 residues long. CDR1 is MNHNS and CDR2 is SASEGT in the germline V gene. The V segment lost 6 bases and the J segment 4 bases; nucleotides outside the gene matches: 10. CDR3 loop: CASRKMTSSADTQYF. Here the CDR3 DNA reads TGTGCCAGCAGGAAAATGACTAGCTCGGCAGATACGCAGTATTTT.

This chain joins TRBV5-4 and TRBJ2-2, with a possible D match to TRBD2 (6 bases). V was trimmed by 4 bases and J by 0 bases, leaving 10 bases between them. CDR3 size: 15 residues. The germline V gene has CDR1 SGHNT and CDR2 YYREEE (reference sequence). This CDR3 reads CASSRSSANTGELFF. The CDR3 region has the DNA TGTGCCAGCAGCCGGTCTAGCGCGAACACCGGGGAGCTGTTTTTT.

The chain couples TRBV7-6 to TRBJ2-2, with 7 bases that match TRBD1. Trimming at V came to 5 bases and at J to 7 bases, leaving 16 bases not matched to a gene. CDR3 length: 17 residues. Per germline, CDR1 SGHVS and CDR2 FNYEAQ. As DNA, the CDR3 is TGTGCCAGCAGCCCTAACAGCAGGGGGTCAATTGTCGGGGAGCTGTTTTTT. This gives the protein CASSPNSRGSIVGELFF.

This clone was observed a few times. CDR3 loop: CAWSPGLAGLVQYF. CDR3 sequence (DNA): TGTGCCTGGTCACCGGGACTAGCGGGACTAGTACAGTACTTC. The chain has TRBV30 and TRBJ2-7, with TRBD2 identical over 13 bases. V was pared by 5 bases and J by 10 bases, with 11 bases of the junction left unmatched. The CDR3 length is 14 residues. Germline V gene data show CDR1 as GTSNPN and CDR2 as SVGIG (reference sequence).

The chain uses TRBV9 and TRBJ2-3; 12 nucleotides agree with TRBD2. The V gene's germline CDR1 is SGDLS and CDR2 YYNGEE. V shed 4 bases and J 6 bases; nucleotides not matched to a gene: 15. The CDR3 runs 18 residues. As DNA, the CDR3 is TGTGCCAGCAGCCCCCAAGGGGGACTAGCGGGTCCCTTGGATACGCAGTATTTT. Amino acids: CASSPQGGLAGPLDTQYF.

The chain recombines TRBV5-4 with TRBJ2-1, with 8 positions matching TRBD2. The V gene end was trimmed by 4 bases and the J gene end by 3 bases; junction bases not matched to a gene: 6. The CDR3 runs to 15 residues. Per germline, CDR1 SGHNT and CDR2 YYREEE (reference sequence). The CDR3 region is CASSRGGVDYNEQFF. CDR3 DNA sequence: TGTGCCAGCAGCCGGGGGGGCGTTGACTACAATGAGCAGTTCTTC.

On this clone: Other DNA variants within this sample encode the same CDR3. The rearrangement links TRBV18 to TRBJ2-7; maybe TRBD2 (6 bases). Germline CDR1 reads KGHSH; CDR2 reads LQKENI. This CDR3 contains 13 residues. The V end lost 3 bases, the J end lost 3 bases, and 9 bases lay between the germline ends. CDR3 region: CASSPGGFYEQYF. The CDR3 DNA sequence: TGTGCCAGCTCACCCGGAGGGTTCTACGAGCAGTACTTC.

The chain is built from TRBV14 and TRBJ2-7; TRBD2 matches at 7 bases. V dropped 4 bases and J dropped 4; count of bases not matched to a gene: 10. CDR3 length: 15 residues. The germline V gene encodes CDR1 SGHDN and CDR2 FVKESK. DNA of the CDR3: TGTGCCAGCAGCCCAATTAGCGGGTTGGGTTACGAGCAGTACTTC. This encodes CASSPISGLGYEQYF.

V gene TRBV7-2 combines with J gene TRBJ2-7; possibly TRBD2 for D (5 bases). Germline V gene lookup returns CDR1 SGHTA and CDR2 FQGNSA. The CDR3 sequence is 13 residues long. V was trimmed by 5 bases and J by 7 bases, leaving 15 bases between them. The CDR3 loop reads CASSLDPGREQYF. The CDR3 DNA reads as TGTGCCAGCAGCCTCGACCCGGGAAGAGAGCAGTACTTC.